The next 26 T cell receptor beta chains were all read from a single sample in a study of blood T cell repertoires in COVID-19. The assay was immunoSEQ multiplex PCR, and TCRdb's table has in-frame clones only and misses some. The table has 400,000 or so clones, about 89% seen once. The source material was peripheral blood. Receptors were obtained from a middle-aged woman with COVID-19, enrolled during active disease.

The chain recombines TRBV27 with TRBJ1-2; D gene unclear. V lost 0 bases and J 0 bases, leaving 8 bases between the germline ends. The CDR3 totals 15 residues. Germline-derived CDR1 and CDR2 are MNHEY and SMNVEV (reference sequence). The DNA of the CDR3 is TGTGCCAGCAGTTTATCAGTAACAGCTAACTATGGCTACACCTTC. Protein: CASSLSVTANYGYTF.

The chain carries TRBV28 and TRBJ2-1; no firm D call. Deletions cut 4 bases from V and 0 bases from J, with 13 bases between. The CDR3 runs 16 residues. Germline V gene lookup returns CDR1 MDHEN and CDR2 SYDVKM. The CDR3 loop reads CASSSPAESSYNEQFF. CDR3 DNA: TGTGCCAGCAGTTCTCCCGCAGAAAGCTCCTACAATGAGCAGTTCTTC. The entire variable domain, with the rest obtained from reference TRBV28 and TRBJ2-1, is as follows: DVKVTQSSRYLVKRTGEKVFLECVQDMDHENMFWYRQDPGLGLRLIYFSYDVKMKEKGDIPEGYSVSREKKERFSLILESASTNQTSMYLCASSSPAESSYNEQFFGPGTRLTVL.

The J gene is TRBJ2-2, the V gene TRBV5-1; D possibly corresponds to TRBD2 (5 bases). Germline V lookup: CDR1 SGHRS, CDR2 YFSETQ. The germline V and J ends were trimmed by 1 base and 1 base, with 11 bases remaining between them. This CDR3 is 16 amino acids long. The CDR3 spells CASSLQAAVNTGELFF. CDR3 nucleotides: TGCGCCAGCAGCTTGCAAGCGGCGGTGAACACCGGGGAGCTGTTTTTT.

The chain uses TRBV28 and TRBJ1-5; D ambiguous. CDR1 MDHEN and CDR2 SYDVKM come from the germline V gene. Trimming shortened V by 3 bases and J by 1 base, and 7 bases separated the two germline ends. This CDR3 is built from 14 residues. CDR3 sequence (DNA): TGTGCCAGCAGTTTTAGACAAAGCAATCAGCCCCAGCATTTT. It codes for CASSFRQSNQPQHF.

V usage is TRBV3-1 (or the pseudogene TRBV3-2) and J usage is TRBJ2-3, with 8 bases fitting TRBD2. Germline loops: CDR1 LGHDT, CDR2 YNNKEL (reference sequence). J was trimmed by 2 bases and V by 0 bases; bases with no gene match: 4. The CDR3 covers 16 residues. CDR3 region: CASSQESGRVTDTQYF. In DNA, the CDR3 is TGTGCCAGCAGCCAAGAGTCCGGGAGGGTCACAGATACGCAGTATTTT.

This clone has a single count. The J gene is TRBJ1-3, the V gene TRBV15; D remains ambiguous. CDR3 length: 15 amino acids. Trimming removed 0 bases at V and 2 bases at J, with 8 bases between. Looked up from germline, CDR1 is LNHNV and CDR2 is YYDKDF (reference sequence). The CDR3 protein is CATSREGRAGNTIYF. CDR3 in DNA: TGTGCCACCAGCAGAGAAGGGAGGGCTGGAAACACCATATATTTT.

V is TRBV29-1 and J is TRBJ2-6; 8 nucleotides line up with TRBD1. CDR1 and CDR2 (germline): SQVTM, ANQGSEA. V lost 5 bases and J lost 0; bases outside the gene matches: 18. This CDR3 has 20 amino acids. Here the CDR3 DNA reads TGCAGCGTTCGGGGCCCCGGGACAGGCCCACATGACTCTGGGGCCAACGTCCTGACTTTC. This gives the protein CSVRGPGTGPHDSGANVLTF.

The chain has TRBV9 and TRBJ2-1; TRBD2 matches at 12 bases. Germline CDR1 and CDR2: SGDLS and YYNGEE. J lost 2 bases, V lost 0 bases, and 6 bases had no gene match. This CDR3 is 18 amino acids long. For the CDR3, the DNA is TGTGCCAGCAGCGTAGGGCTAGCGGGAGGGTCGACCTACAATGAGCAGTTCTTC. Amino acids: CASSVGLAGGSTYNEQFF. The full variable domain, its missing parts supplied by reference TRBV9 and TRBJ2-1, is DSGVTQTPKHLITATGQRVTLRCSPRSGDLSVYWYQQSLDQGLQFLIQYYNGEERAKGNILERFSAQQFPDLHSELNLSSLELGDSALYFCASSVGLAGGSTYNEQFFGPGTRLTVL.

This clone was detected only a few times. V gene TRBV7-2 combines with J gene TRBJ1-2, with 8 bases aligning to TRBD1. Trimming took 1 base from V and 4 from J; bases not matched to a gene: 2. This CDR3 has 14 amino acids. CDR1 is SGHTA and CDR2 is FQGNSA in the germline V gene. The CDR3 sequence: CASSLEDRAYGYTF. Here the CDR3 DNA reads TGTGCCAGCAGCTTAGAGGACAGGGCCTATGGCTACACCTTC.

This rearrangement joins TRBV4-1 to TRBJ2-1; D is possibly TRBD2 (5 bases). This CDR3 spans 16 amino acids. Germline CDR1 and CDR2: MGHRA and YSYEKL. The V end was cut by 0 bases, the J end by 2 bases, with 11 bases between. The CDR3 here is CASSQDRLPTYNEQFF. The CDR3, as DNA: TGCGCCAGCAGCCAAGATAGACTACCAACCTACAATGAGCAGTTCTTC.

The chain uses TRBV27 and TRBJ1-6, with 7 bases matching TRBD1. V lost 5 bases to trimming and J lost 4 bases; unmatched junction nucleotides: 5. This CDR3 is 15 amino acids long. Per germline, CDR1 MNHEY and CDR2 SMNVEV (reference sequence). DNA for the CDR3: TGTGCCAGCAGTCCCCGGGACAGTTATAATTCACCCCTCCACTTT. This gives the protein CASSPRDSYNSPLHF.

V and J are TRBV30 and TRBJ1-1; 8 bases are shared with TRBD1. The V gene end was trimmed by 5 bases and the J gene end by 1 base; junction bases not matched to a gene: 6. The CDR3 loop spans 14 amino acids. CDR1 and CDR2 from the germline V gene are GTSNPN and SVGIG (reference sequence). CDR3 sequence reads: CAWARDRRNTEAFF. The CDR3 DNA is TGTGCCTGGGCCCGGGACAGGCGGAACACTGAAGCTTTCTTT.

The rearrangement links TRBV7-2 to TRBJ1-3; D may be TRBD1 (5 bases). This CDR3 comprises 16 residues. Trimming left V 0 bases short and J 0 bases short, with 9 bases between. Germline CDR1 and CDR2: SGHTA and FQGNSA. The CDR3 region has the DNA TGTGCCAGCAGCTTAGCAGTACAGGCCTCTGGAAACACCATATATTTT. This gives the protein CASSLAVQASGNTIYF.

This clone was observed a handful of times. J is TRBJ2-3 and V is TRBV4-3; D unclear. Trimming cost V 1 base and J 8 bases, with 13 bases left between them. Germline lookup yields CDR1 LGHNA and CDR2 YSLEER. This CDR3 has 14 residues. The CDR3 sequence: CASSQVISPATQYF. CDR3 DNA sequence: TGCGCCAGCAGCCAAGTAATTAGCCCGGCTACGCAGTATTTT.

This clone has just a few counts. The chain has TRBV27 and TRBJ2-1; unclear D gene. The CDR3 loop spans 13 amino acids. Trimming took 3 bases from V and 2 from J, leaving 5 bases between them. The germline V gene has CDR1 MNHEY and CDR2 SMNVEV (reference sequence). The chain's CDR3 is CASSFSPYNEQFF. CDR3 sequence (DNA): TGTGCCAGCAGTTTCTCTCCCTACAATGAGCAGTTCTTC.

V usage is TRBV6-2 or TRBV6-3 and J usage is TRBJ1-5; a possible D gene is TRBD1 (5 bases). V was cut by 5 bases and J by 4 bases, with 12 bases left in between. The CDR3 has 14 amino acids. Germline CDR1 reads MNHEY; CDR2 reads SVGEGT. CDR3 in amino acids: CASSGDSPNQPQHF. For the CDR3, the DNA is TGTGCCAGCAGTGGTGACAGCCCAAATCAGCCCCAGCATTTT.

The V gene is TRBV11-2, the J gene TRBJ1-6; 7 bases fit TRBD1. The V and J ends lost 3 bases and 10 bases, in that order; junction bases with no gene match: 9. Looked up from germline, CDR1 is SGHAT and CDR2 is FQNNGV. This CDR3 region has 15 residues. CDR3 in amino acids: CASSFRDSSSSPLHF. DNA of the CDR3: TGTGCCAGCAGCTTCCGGGACAGCAGTAGCTCACCCCTCCACTTT.

The chain combines TRBV5-1 with TRBJ2-5; 7 bases are shared with TRBD1. The CDR3 has 16 residues. Germline values: CDR1 SGHRS, CDR2 YFSETQ. The V and J ends lost 2 bases and 4 bases, in that order; junction bases with no gene match: 11. CDR3 in amino acids: CASSLQTGSFVETQYF. CDR3 coding DNA: TGCGCCAGCAGCTTACAGACAGGGTCCTTCGTAGAGACCCAGTACTTC.

The chain employs TRBV19 and TRBJ1-2; 10 bases agree with TRBD1. The CDR3 contains 18 residues. Germline CDR1 and CDR2: LNHDA and SQIVND (reference sequence). Germline trimming cut 2 bases from V and 4 bases from J; bases unmatched to any gene: 13. CDR3 region: CASSINRGQGSLAYGYTF. The CDR3 DNA sequence: TGTGCCAGTAGTATAAATAGGGGACAGGGGTCCCTCGCCTATGGCTACACCTTC.

This sequence joins TRBV19 and TRBJ2-3; perhaps TRBD1 as D (5 bases). Germline CDR1 and CDR2: LNHDA and SQIVND (reference sequence). This CDR3 region has 15 residues. V lost 6 bases, J lost 0 bases, and 13 bases lay in between. The CDR3 region is CASRVAGMSTDTQYF. The DNA for the CDR3 is TGTGCCAGTAGGGTGGCAGGGATGAGCACAGATACGCAGTATTTT.

The V call is TRBV7-2, the J call TRBJ1-1; TRBD1 might be the D (6 bases). The CDR3 has 15 residues. Germline lookup yields CDR1 SGHTA and CDR2 FQGNSA. V lost 6 bases and J lost 4, with 18 bases in between. The CDR3 spells CASRRQVARGTEAFF. CDR3 DNA: TGTGCCAGCAGACGACAGGTGGCCCGGGGCACTGAAGCTTTCTTT.

The chain employs TRBV18 and TRBJ1-1; D gene uncertain. Germline CDR1 KGHSH, CDR2 LQKENI. This CDR3 comprises 15 residues. Trimming pared 6 bases from V and 1 base from J, leaving 15 bases between. CDR3 sequence reads: CASSDRGMGNTEAFF. The DNA of the CDR3 is TGTGCCAGCTCCGACCGCGGGATGGGGAACACTGAAGCTTTCTTT.

This chain uses TRBV5-4 with TRBJ1-1; the D gene is possibly TRBD1 (6 bases). V was cut by 5 bases and J by 0 bases, with 14 bases left in between. Germline CDR1 reads SGHNT; CDR2 reads YYREEE (reference sequence). The CDR3 sequence is 15 residues long. CDR3 nucleotide sequence: TGTGCCAGCAGAGCGGCGGGGGGGCTGAACACTGAAGCTTTCTTT. This codes for CASRAAGGLNTEAFF.

CDR3 bases: TGTGCCAGCAGCTCCGGACAGGGGGCCGGGGCCAACGTCCTGACTTTC. It specifies CASSSGQGAGANVLTF. V gene TRBV7-9 combines with J gene TRBJ2-6, with 11 bases matching TRBD1. With V trimmed by 4 bases and J by 4 bases, 3 bases remained unmatched. Per the germline V gene, CDR1 is SEHNR and CDR2 is FQNEAQ (reference sequence). This CDR3 is 16 amino acids long.

V and J are TRBV5-1 and TRBJ2-3, with 15 bases lining up with TRBD2. With V trimmed by 0 bases and J by 2 bases, 4 bases remained unmatched. This CDR3 is built from 18 residues. Germline values: CDR1 SGHRS, CDR2 YFSETQ. CDR3 DNA: TGCGCCAGCAGCTTGGGGGGACTAGCGGGAGGAACCACAGATACGCAGTATTTT. It yields the protein CASSLGGLAGGTTDTQYF.

The chain is built from TRBV28 and TRBJ2-1; 14 bases map to TRBD2. There are 15 residues in the CDR3. CDR1 is MDHEN, CDR2 SYDVKM, per germline. Unmatched junction bases numbered 5, after V lost 4 bases and J lost 9 bases. CDR3 nucleotides: TGTGCCAGCAGTTGGGGACTAGCGGGGGCCGGTGAGCAGTTCTTC. It translates to CASSWGLAGAGEQFF.